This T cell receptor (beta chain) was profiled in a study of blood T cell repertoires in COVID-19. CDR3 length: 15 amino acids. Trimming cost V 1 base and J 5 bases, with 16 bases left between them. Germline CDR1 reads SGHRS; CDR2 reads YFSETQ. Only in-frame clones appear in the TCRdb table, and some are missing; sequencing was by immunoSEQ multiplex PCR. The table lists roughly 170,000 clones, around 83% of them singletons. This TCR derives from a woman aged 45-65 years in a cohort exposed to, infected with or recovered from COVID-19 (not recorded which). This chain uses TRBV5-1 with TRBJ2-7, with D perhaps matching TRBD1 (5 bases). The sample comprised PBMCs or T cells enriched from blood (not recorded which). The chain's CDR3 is CASSLQGYVTDEQYF. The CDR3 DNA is TGCGCCAGCAGCTTGCAGGGTTACGTTACGGACGAGCAGTACTTC.